This T cell receptor beta chain emerged from a study of T-cell reconstitution after alpha-beta-depleted transplantation in children. Between the trimmed V and J ends, which lost 6 bases and 4 bases, there was a span of 12 bases. The CDR3 spans 14 residues. CDR1 is LGHNT and CDR2 is FRNRAP in the germline V gene. This clonotype was found a few times. Unique molecular identifiers featured in how the TCRbeta library was prepared. Each CDR3 protein is one row after TCRdb ran MiXCR on the PCR reads. The table includes some 520,000 distinct CDR3 sequences, approximately 30% detected once. The rearrangement links TRBV12-5 to TRBJ1-4, with D uncertain. This clonotype was sampled from a human donor who donated a stem cell graft to a child with aplastic anemia. The input for sequencing was PBMCs from the stem cell graft donor, taken from the stem cell graft. Here the CDR3 reads CASGRTSNNEKLFF. The DNA for the CDR3 is TGTGCTAGTGGGAGGACGTCGAATAATGAAAAACTGTTTTTT.